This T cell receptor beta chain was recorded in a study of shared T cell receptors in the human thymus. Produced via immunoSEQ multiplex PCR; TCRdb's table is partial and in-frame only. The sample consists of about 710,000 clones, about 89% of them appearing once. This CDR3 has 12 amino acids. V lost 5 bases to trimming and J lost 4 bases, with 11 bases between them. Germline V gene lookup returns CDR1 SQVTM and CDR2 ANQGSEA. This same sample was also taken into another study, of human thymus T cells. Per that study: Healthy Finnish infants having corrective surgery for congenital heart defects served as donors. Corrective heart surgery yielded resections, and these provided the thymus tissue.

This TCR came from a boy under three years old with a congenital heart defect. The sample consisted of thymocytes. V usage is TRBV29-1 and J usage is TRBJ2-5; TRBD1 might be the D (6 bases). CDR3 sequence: CSVTGMGETQYF. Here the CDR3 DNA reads TGCAGCGTTACAGGGATGGGAGAGACCCAGTACTTC.